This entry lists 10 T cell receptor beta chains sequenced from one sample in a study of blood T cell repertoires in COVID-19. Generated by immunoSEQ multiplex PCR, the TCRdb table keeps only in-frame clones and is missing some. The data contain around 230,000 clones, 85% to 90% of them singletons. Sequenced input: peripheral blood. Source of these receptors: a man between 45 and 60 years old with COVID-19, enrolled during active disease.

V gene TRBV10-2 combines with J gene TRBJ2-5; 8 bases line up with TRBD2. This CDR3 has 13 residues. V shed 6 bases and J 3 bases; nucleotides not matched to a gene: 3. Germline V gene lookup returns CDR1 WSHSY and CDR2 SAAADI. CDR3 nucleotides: TGCGCCAGCAGGCTAGCGGGCAAAGAGACCCAGTACTTC. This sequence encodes CASRLAGKETQYF.

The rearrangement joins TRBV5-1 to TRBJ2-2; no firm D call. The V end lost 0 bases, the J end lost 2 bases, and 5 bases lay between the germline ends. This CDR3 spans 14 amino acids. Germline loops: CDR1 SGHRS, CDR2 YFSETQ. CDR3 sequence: CASSLAVNTGELFF. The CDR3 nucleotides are TGCGCCAGCAGCTTGGCCGTCAACACCGGGGAGCTGTTTTTT.

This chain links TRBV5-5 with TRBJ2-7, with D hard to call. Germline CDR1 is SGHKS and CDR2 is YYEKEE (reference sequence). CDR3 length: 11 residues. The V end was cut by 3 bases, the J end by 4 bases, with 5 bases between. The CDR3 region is CASSSPYEQYF. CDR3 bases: TGTGCCAGCAGCTCCCCTTACGAGCAGTACTTC.

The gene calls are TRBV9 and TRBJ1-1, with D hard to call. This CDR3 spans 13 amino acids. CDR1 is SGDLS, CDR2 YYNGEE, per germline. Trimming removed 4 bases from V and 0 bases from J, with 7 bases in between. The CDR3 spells CASSTQVNTEAFF. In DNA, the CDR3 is TGTGCCAGCAGCACTCAAGTGAACACTGAAGCTTTCTTT.

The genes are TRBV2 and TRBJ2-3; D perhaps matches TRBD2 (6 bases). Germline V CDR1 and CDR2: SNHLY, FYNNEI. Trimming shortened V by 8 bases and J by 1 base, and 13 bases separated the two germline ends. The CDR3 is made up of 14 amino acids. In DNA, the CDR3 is TGTGCCAGCTGGAGGGAGGTGGGCACAGATACGCAGTATTTT. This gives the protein CASWREVGTDTQYF. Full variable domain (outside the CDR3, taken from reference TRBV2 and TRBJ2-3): EPEVTQTPSHQVTQMGQEVILRCVPISNHLYFYWYRQILGQKVEFLVSFYNNEISEKSEIFDDQFSVERPDGSNFTLKIRSTKLEDSAMYFCASWREVGTDTQYFGPGTRLTVL.

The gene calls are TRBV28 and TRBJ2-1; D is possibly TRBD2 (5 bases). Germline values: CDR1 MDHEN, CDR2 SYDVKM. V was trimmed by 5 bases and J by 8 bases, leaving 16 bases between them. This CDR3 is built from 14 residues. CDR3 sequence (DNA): TGTGCCAGCAGTCCGCTTTTTAGCGTCGATGAGCAGTTCTTC. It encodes CASSPLFSVDEQFF.

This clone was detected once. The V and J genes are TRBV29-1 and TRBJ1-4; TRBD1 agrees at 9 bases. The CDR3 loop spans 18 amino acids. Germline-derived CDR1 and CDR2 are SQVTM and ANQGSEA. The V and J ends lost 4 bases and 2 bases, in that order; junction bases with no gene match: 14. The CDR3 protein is CSVVGTGSGIRTNEKLFF. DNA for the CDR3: TGCAGCGTTGTCGGGACAGGGAGTGGTATCAGGACTAATGAAAAACTGTTTTTT.

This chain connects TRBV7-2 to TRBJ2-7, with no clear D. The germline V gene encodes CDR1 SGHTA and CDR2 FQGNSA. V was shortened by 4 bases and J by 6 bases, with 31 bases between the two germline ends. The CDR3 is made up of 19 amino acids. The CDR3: CASSSLTRRGAYTPLEQYF. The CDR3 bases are TGTGCCAGCAGCTCTCTGACCCGGAGAGGCGCTTATACTCCTCTCGAGCAGTACTTC.

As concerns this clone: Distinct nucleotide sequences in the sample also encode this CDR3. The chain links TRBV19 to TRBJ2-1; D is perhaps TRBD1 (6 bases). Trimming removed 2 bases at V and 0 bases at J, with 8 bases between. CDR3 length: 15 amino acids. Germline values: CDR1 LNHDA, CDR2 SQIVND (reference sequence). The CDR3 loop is CASSIQGGSYNEQFF. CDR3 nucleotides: TGTGCCAGTAGTATACAAGGGGGCTCCTACAATGAGCAGTTCTTC.

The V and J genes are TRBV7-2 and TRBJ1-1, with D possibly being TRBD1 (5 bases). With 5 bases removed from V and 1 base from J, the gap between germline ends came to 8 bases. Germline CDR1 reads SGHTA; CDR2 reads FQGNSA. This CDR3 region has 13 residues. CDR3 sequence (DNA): TGTGCCAGCAGCCTCACAGGGAACACTGAAGCTTTCTTT. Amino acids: CASSLTGNTEAFF.